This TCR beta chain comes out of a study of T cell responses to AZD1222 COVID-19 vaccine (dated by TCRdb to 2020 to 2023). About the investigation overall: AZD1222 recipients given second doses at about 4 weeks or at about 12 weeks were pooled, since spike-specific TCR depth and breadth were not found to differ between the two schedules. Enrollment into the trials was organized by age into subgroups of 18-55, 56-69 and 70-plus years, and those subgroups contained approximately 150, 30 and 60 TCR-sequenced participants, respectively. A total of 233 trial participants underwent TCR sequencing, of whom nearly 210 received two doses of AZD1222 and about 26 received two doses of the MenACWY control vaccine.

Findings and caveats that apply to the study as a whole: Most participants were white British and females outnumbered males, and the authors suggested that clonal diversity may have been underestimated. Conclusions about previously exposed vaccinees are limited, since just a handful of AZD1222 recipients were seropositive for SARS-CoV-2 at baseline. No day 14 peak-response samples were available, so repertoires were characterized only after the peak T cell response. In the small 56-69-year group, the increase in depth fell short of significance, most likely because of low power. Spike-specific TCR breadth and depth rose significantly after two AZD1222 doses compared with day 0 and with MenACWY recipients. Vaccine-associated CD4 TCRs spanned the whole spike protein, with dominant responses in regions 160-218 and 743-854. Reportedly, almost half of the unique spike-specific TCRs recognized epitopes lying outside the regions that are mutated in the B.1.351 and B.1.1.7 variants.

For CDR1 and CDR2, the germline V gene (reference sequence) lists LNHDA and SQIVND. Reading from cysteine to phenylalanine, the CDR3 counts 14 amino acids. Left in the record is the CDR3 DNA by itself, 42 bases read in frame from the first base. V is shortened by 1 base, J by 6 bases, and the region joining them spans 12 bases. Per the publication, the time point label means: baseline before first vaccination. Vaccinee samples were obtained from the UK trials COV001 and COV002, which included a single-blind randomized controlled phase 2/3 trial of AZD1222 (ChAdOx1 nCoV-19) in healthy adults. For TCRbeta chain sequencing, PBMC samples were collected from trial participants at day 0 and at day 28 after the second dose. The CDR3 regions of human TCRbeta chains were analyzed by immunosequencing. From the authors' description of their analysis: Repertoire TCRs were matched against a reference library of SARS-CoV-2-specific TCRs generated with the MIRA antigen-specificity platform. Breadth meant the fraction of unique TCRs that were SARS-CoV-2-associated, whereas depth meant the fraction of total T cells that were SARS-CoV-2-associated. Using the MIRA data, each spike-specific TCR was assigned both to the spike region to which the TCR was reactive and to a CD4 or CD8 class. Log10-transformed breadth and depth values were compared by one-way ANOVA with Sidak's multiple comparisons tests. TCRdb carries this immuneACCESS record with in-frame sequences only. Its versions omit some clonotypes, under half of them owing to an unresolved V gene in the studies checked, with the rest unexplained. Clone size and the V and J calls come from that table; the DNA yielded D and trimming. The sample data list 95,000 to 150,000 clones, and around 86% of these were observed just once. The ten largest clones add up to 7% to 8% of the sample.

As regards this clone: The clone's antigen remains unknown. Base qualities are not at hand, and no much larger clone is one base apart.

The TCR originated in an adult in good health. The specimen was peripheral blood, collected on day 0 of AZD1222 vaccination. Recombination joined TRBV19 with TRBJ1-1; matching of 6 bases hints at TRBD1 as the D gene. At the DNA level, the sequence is TGTGCCAGTAGTATAGCGAGGGGGAGGGCTGAAGCTTTCTTT. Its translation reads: CASSIARGRAEAFF.